This TCR beta chain was identified in a study of vaccination and CD4 T cells after COVID-19 (dated by TCRdb to 2021 to 2024). With respect to the entire study: Convalescent patients had a positive SARS-CoV-2 result on nasal swab PCR, and of these patients, several had mild disease and one had severe disease. Six males and four females were included in the convalescent cohort, with two Hispanic individuals, seven Caucasians, two Asians and one multiracial person represented. Participants got two doses of the Pfizer-BioNTech BNT162b2 vaccine (n=8) or two doses of the Moderna mRNA-1273 vaccine (n=2). Post-COVID blood samples were collected from convalescent patients a median of about 92 days after diagnosis, with a range of roughly 35 to 161 days. Post-vaccine blood samples were taken a median of 72 days after the second vaccine dose, with a range of about 13 to 241 days. Overlapping spike peptide pools from SARS-CoV-2 and from the common cold coronaviruses HCoV-NL63, HCoV-OC43 and HCoV-229E were used as culture stimuli. As controls, cultures received a CEFX viral epitope pool (the positive control), an HIV-1 Nef peptide pool (the negative control), or no peptide at all. In roughly 11 COVID-19 convalescent patients and several infection-naive healthy vaccine recipients, the spike-specific CD4+ TCR repertoire before mRNA vaccination was compared with the repertoire after mRNA vaccination. Findings and caveats that apply to the study as a whole: In convalescent patients, a median around 86% of post-vaccine SARS-CoV-2-reactive clones were detected only after vaccination, suggesting vaccine-specific priming. The median count of SARS-CoV-2-reactive clonotypes went up from 20 to 25 after infection to a few dozen after vaccination, although the change was not significant. In convalescent patients, nearly all vaccine-specific clones (304 of 307) were found to be mono-reactive for SARS-CoV-2 spike rather than cross-reactive with common cold coronaviruses. Relatively few convalescent patients were included in the study, and early timepoints after natural infection were not analyzed.

From the cysteine up to the phenylalanine, the CDR3 has a length of 16 residues. Solely the CDR3 DNA is kept, with 48 bases framed from the first base. The germline V gene provides CDR1 MNHEY and CDR2 SVGEGT. V loses 5 bases at its end and J loses 5 bases; junction bases beyond the gene matches: 10. The library was prepared using PCR. DNA from cultured CD4+ T cells underwent TCR sequencing with the Oncomine TCR Beta short-read assay at the Johns Hopkins FTIC core. Genomic DNA was extracted from the cultured CD4+ T cells with the QIAamp micro DNA kit. The Oncomine TCR Beta libraries from cultured CD4+ T cells were pooled using unique dual indexes and then sequenced on an Illumina iSeq 100. Per the source publication's procedure: Non-productive sequences were filtered out, and CDR3s that did not start with C, did not end with F or W, or were shorter than 7 amino acids were discarded. Antigen-specific clonotypes were identified using the MANAFEST web application through comparison of peptide-stimulated wells with reference and other culture wells. To be called positive, a clone needed an FDR below 0.05, an odds ratio above 5, and a productive frequency above 0.1% in at least two of three replicate wells. A clonotype counted as cross-reactive if it showed significant expansion both in the SARS-CoV-2 spike wells and in at least one common cold coronavirus spike condition. Using R version 3.6.1, CDR3 homology was evaluated through Levenshtein distances (stringdist) along with unrooted phylogenetic trees (ape). TCRdb cleaned the public reads at Q25 with fastp, built clones with MiXCR and kept in-frame beta chains. Identical CDR3 proteins give one entry, which carries the most common genes and DNA. TCRdb's processing, not the authors' own work, is the source of the V and J calls. This sample is represented by around 19,000 distinct CDR3 sequences; roughly 29% of them were singletons. The top ten hold 17% of the sample.

What this sample's treatment or condition label stands for: roughly 11-day PBMC culture with coronavirus spike peptide pools or control peptides (ViraFEST assay). The ViraFEST assay, used in the study, expanded antigen-specific T cells with peptide pools and then identified the expanded clonotypes through TCR sequencing. The positive SARS-CoV-2 PCR tests of the convalescent patients were dated from March to December 2020, before the Alpha, Beta and Delta variants emerged in the United States. Each well held 2.1 million or so PBMCs cultured in IMDM containing roughly 5.4% human AB serum and around 10 IU/ml IL-2, with about 10 ug/ml peptide pools added. Half of the culture medium was replaced with fresh IL-2-containing medium on days 3 and 7. After approximately eleven days of culture, CD4+ T cells were isolated by negative selection using the EasySep CD4+ T cell isolation kit. Ficoll-Paque Plus gradient centrifugation was used to isolate PBMCs from whole blood, and the isolated PBMCs were then either used fresh or cryopreserved at -140C. Each culture condition was generally run in triplicate wells.

Notes on this clonotype: Its specific antigen is unknown. Within one base of it there is no much larger clone, and no base qualities were kept.

The sequenced sample consisted of cultured CD4+ T cells from blood. The chain is encoded by TRBV6-2 or TRBV6-3 joined to TRBJ2-5; TRBD2 matches 11 bases in the middle. This TCR came from a human donor with COVID-19. The CDR3 amino acid sequence is: CASSKVAGGPWETQYF. The DNA sequence reads TGTGCCAGCAGTAAGGTAGCGGGGGGGCCATGGGAGACCCAGTACTTC.